The source of this TCR beta chain is a study of blood T cell repertoires in COVID-19. Study in general: Italy, Spain and the United States were the sources of the convalescent and acute COVID-19 samples. T cells, B-cell-depleted T cells, or PBMCs supplied cDNA or gDNA.

Per the original data handling: Reference gene primer amplification gave estimated nucleated cell counts. Assay used: immunoSEQ multiplex PCR; TCRdb lists only in-frame clones, some missing. That table gives V, J and clone size, and the DNA gave D and trimming. The data contain approximately 160,000 clones, 70% to 90% of them seen just once; the ten biggest clones take up approximately 11%. V was trimmed by 3 bases and J by 4 bases, leaving 7 bases between them. The CDR3 contains 14 residues. CDR1 and CDR2 from the germline V gene are SGHTA and FQGNSA. Sequences were obtained from peripheral blood. This chain joins TRBV7-2 and TRBJ1-6; possible D gene TRBD1, 5 bases. This TCR came from a human donor in a cohort sampled during active COVID-19. The CDR3 spells CASSFDSYNSPLHF. The CDR3 DNA follows: TGTGCCAGCAGCTTTGACAGTTATAATTCACCCCTCCACTTT.